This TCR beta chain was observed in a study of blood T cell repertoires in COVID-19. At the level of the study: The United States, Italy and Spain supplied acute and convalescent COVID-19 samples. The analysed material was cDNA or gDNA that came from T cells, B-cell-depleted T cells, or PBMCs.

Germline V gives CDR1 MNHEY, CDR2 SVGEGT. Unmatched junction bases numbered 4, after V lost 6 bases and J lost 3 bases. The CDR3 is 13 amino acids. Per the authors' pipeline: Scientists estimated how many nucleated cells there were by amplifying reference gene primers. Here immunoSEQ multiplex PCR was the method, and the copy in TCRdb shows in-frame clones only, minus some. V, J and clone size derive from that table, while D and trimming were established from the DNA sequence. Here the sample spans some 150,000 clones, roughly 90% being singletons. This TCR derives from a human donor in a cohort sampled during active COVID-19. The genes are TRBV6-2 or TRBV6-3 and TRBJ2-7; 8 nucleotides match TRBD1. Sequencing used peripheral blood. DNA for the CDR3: TGTGCCAGCAGCTGGGACAGGAACTACGAGCAGTACTTC. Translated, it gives CASSWDRNYEQYF.